The 28 T cell receptor beta chains in this list originate from one sample, sequenced in a study of glioma-infiltrating T cells after dendritic cell vaccination. Sequenced by immunoSEQ multiplex PCR; TCRdb stores in-frame clones only, minus some. The sample holds 50,000 to 60,000 clones, 70% to 85% seen once. Time point of the sample: after dendritic cell vaccination, including at tumor progression/relapse. The material sequenced was blood, taken after dendritic cell vaccination. The origin of the receptors is a human donor with glioblastoma.

CDR3 coding DNA: TGTGCCAGCAGTGGGCGGTTTCGGGGAACTGAAGCTTTCTTT. It encodes CASSGRFRGTEAFF. The chain is built from TRBV6-1 and TRBJ1-1; D gene uncertain. V gave up 4 bases and J gave up 5 bases, with 14 bases separating them. The CDR3 is made up of 14 amino acids. Germline V lookup: CDR1 MNHNS, CDR2 SASEGT.

The CDR3 region is CASSISQTEAFF. The CDR3 nucleotides are TGTGCCAGTAGTATAAGCCAAACTGAAGCTTTCTTT. The rearrangement joins TRBV19 to TRBJ1-1, with D unclear. The V end lost 2 bases, the J end lost 5 bases, and 6 bases lay between the germline ends. Germline assignment: CDR1 LNHDA and CDR2 SQIVND (reference sequence). The length of the CDR3 is 12 residues.

This clone was seen a single time. This sequence joins TRBV6-1 and TRBJ2-5; maybe TRBD2 (6 bases). V lost 3 bases and J lost 2, with 13 bases in between. Germline V gene sequence: CDR1 MNHNS, CDR2 SASEGT. The CDR3 consists of 15 residues. The CDR3 DNA follows: TGTGCCAGCAGTGACCAGGGAGGAGGTCAAGAGACCCAGTACTTC. Translating it yields CASSDQGGGQETQYF.

This clone has only a few counts. This chain connects TRBV21-1 to TRBJ1-5; TRBD1, the table's D call, was not compared with the DNA. TRBV21-1 is a recognized pseudogene. CDR3 size: 14 residues. CDR3 bases: TGTGCCAGCAGCAAAACAGATAGCAATCAGCCCCAGCATTTT. It is translated as CASSKTDSNQPQHF.

This chain joins TRBV25-1 and TRBJ2-2, with TRBD2 matching 9 bases. J lost 7 bases, V lost 6 bases, and 6 bases had no gene match. The germline gives CDR1 MGHDK, CDR2 SYGVNS. CDR3 length equals 14 residues. The CDR3 coding sequence is TGTGCCAGCAGCCCCCATAGCGGGGGCGGGGAGCTGTTTTTT. Translating it yields CASSPHSGGGELFF.

The V gene is TRBV30, the J gene TRBJ2-2; tentative D call: TRBD1 (6 bases). The germline V gene encodes CDR1 GTSNPN and CDR2 SVGIG (reference sequence). The V end was cut by 1 base, the J end by 4 bases, with 13 bases between. There are 15 residues in the CDR3. CDR3 nucleotide sequence: TGTGCCTGGAGTGACAGGGTGATTAGCACCGGGGAGCTGTTTTTT. Its translation: CAWSDRVISTGELFF.

This clone occurred a few times. The V call is TRBV30, the J call TRBJ2-2, with TRBD2 matching over 7 bases. With 4 bases clipped from V and 3 bases from J, the junction kept 2 bases outside the gene matches. CDR1 is GTSNPN and CDR2 is SVGIG in the germline V gene (reference sequence). This CDR3 has 13 amino acids. The CDR3 loop is CAWTGRDTGELFF. The CDR3 DNA reads TGTGCCTGGACAGGGAGGGACACCGGGGAGCTGTTTTTT.

The chain combines TRBV19 with TRBJ2-5; TRBD1 matches 8 bases. The CDR3 is 15 amino acids. The germline gives CDR1 LNHDA, CDR2 SQIVND (reference sequence). V lost 3 bases, J lost 4 bases, and 7 bases stayed unmatched. For the CDR3, the DNA is TGTGCCAGTAGTATCGCAGGACAGGGCGGAGAGACCCAGTACTTC. Translated, it gives CASSIAGQGGETQYF.

This chain joins TRBV18 and TRBJ2-7, with D possibly matching TRBD2 (5 bases). Between the trimmed V and J ends, which lost 3 bases and 4 bases, there was a span of 13 bases. The CDR3 loop spans 14 amino acids. Germline loops: CDR1 KGHSH, CDR2 LQKENI. CDR3 DNA sequence: TGTGCCAGCTCACCGGAAAGGACTTTTTACGAGCAGTACTTC. Translating it yields CASSPERTFYEQYF.

This chain joins TRBV7-9 and TRBJ2-5, with 7 nucleotides matching TRBD1. The germline CDR1 and CDR2 sequences are SEHNR and FQNEAQ (reference sequence). The CDR3 runs to 15 residues. V shed 5 bases, J shed 2 bases, and the junction held 8 bases outside the gene matches. This chain's CDR3 is CASSPDPGQQETQYF. The CDR3 DNA reads TGTGCCAGCAGCCCCGACCCGGGACAGCAAGAGACCCAGTACTTC.

The chain carries TRBV4-1 and TRBJ2-5, with D unresolved. The CDR3 runs to 14 residues. The germline CDR1 and CDR2 sequences are MGHRA and YSYEKL. V lost 5 bases and J lost 4, with 14 bases in between. CDR3 DNA: TGCGCCAGCAGCTTCGCAGGTCATACAGAGACCCAGTACTTC. It yields the protein CASSFAGHTETQYF.

Concerning this clone itself: Other DNA sequences in this sample translate to the same CDR3. The V and J genes are TRBV19 and TRBJ2-7; weak D call: TRBD2 (6 bases). CDR3 length equals 15 residues. Trimming took off 0 bases at V and 2 bases at J, with 11 bases between the two ends. Per the germline V gene, CDR1 is LNHDA and CDR2 is SQIVND (reference sequence). This CDR3 reads CASSIEGRGAYEQYF. CDR3 sequence (DNA): TGTGCCAGTAGTATAGAGGGGCGGGGAGCCTACGAGCAGTACTTC.

This chain joins TRBV5-1 and TRBJ2-1; 7 bases align to TRBD2. Trimming took 4 bases from V and 9 from J; bases not matched to a gene: 13. The CDR3 extends over 15 amino acids. Germline V gene lookup returns CDR1 SGHRS and CDR2 YFSETQ. Here the CDR3 reads CASSPALGGEFEQFF. The CDR3 DNA sequence: TGCGCCAGCAGCCCGGCTTTGGGGGGGGAGTTTGAGCAGTTCTTC.

V usage is TRBV30 and J usage is TRBJ2-7, with a tentative D call TRBD1 (5 bases). Germline V gene data show CDR1 as GTSNPN and CDR2 as SVGIG (reference sequence). V lost 2 bases and J lost 3, with 11 bases in between. This CDR3 is 13 amino acids long. CDR3 sequence reads: CAWSPPGRYEQYF. In DNA form, the CDR3 reads TGTGCCTGGAGTCCCCCAGGGCGCTACGAGCAGTACTTC.

The J gene is TRBJ1-4, the V gene TRBV6-5; D is uncertain. The ends were cut back, 2 bases at V and 0 bases at J, with 7 bases in the middle. The CDR3 totals 15 residues. CDR1 is MNHEY, CDR2 SVGAGI, per germline. The CDR3 sequence: CASSYDTTTNEKLFF. CDR3 in DNA: TGTGCCAGCAGTTACGACACCACAACTAATGAAAAACTGTTTTTT.

The chain combines TRBV7-8 with TRBJ1-5, with a possible D match to TRBD1 (5 bases). Per the germline V gene, CDR1 is SGHVS and CDR2 is FQNEAQ. V was shortened by 3 bases and J by 5 bases, with 11 bases between the two germline ends. The CDR3 extends over 14 amino acids. CDR3 sequence reads: CASSFRQIDQPQHF. CDR3 DNA: TGTGCCAGCAGCTTCAGACAGATTGATCAGCCCCAGCATTTT.

This clone appeared a few times. The V and J genes are TRBV19 and TRBJ2-5; D is unresolved. V lost 7 bases and J lost 2, with 11 bases in between. From germline, CDR1 is LNHDA and CDR2 SQIVND (reference sequence). The CDR3 covers 13 residues. As DNA, the CDR3 is TGTGCCAGTAAATCCGCGGCGCAAGAGACCCAGTACTTC. Protein product: CASKSAAQETQYF.

The V gene is TRBV29-1, the J gene TRBJ2-6, with D possibly being TRBD1 (5 bases). CDR1 is SQVTM, CDR2 ANQGSEA, per germline. With 2 bases removed from V and 0 bases from J, the gap between germline ends came to 17 bases. The CDR3 length is 18 residues. Written as DNA, the CDR3 is TGCAGCGTTGAACTCCGACAGAAAGAGCCCTCTGGGGCCAACGTCCTGACTTTC. Translated: CSVELRQKEPSGANVLTF. Full variable domain (remainder filled in from reference TRBV29-1 and TRBJ2-6): SAVISQKPSRDICQRGTSLTIQCQVDSQVTMMFWYRQQPGQSLTLIATANQGSEATYESGFVIDKFPISRPNLTFSTLTVSNMSPEDSSIYLCSVELRQKEPSGANVLTFGAGSRLTVL.

The chain uses TRBV19 and TRBJ1-2; a possible D gene is TRBD1 (6 bases). The V and J ends lost 7 bases and 4 bases respectively, with 16 bases between them. The CDR3 length is 14 residues. The germline gives CDR1 LNHDA, CDR2 SQIVND (reference sequence). The CDR3 nucleotides are TGTGCCAGTACCCGCGGGGGCATTGGCTATGGCTACACCTTC. This encodes CASTRGGIGYGYTF.

The genes are TRBV27 and TRBJ1-4, with 8 bases fitting TRBD1. V was clipped by 4 bases and J by 13 bases; unmatched bases: 5. In germline, CDR1 is MNHEY, CDR2 SMNVEV (reference sequence). CDR3 size: 12 residues. The CDR3: CASSSTGGGLFF. The CDR3 DNA sequence: TGTGCCAGCAGTTCTACAGGGGGGGGACTGTTTTTT.

The genes are TRBV7-2 and TRBJ2-2; D is perhaps TRBD2 (6 bases). Germline V lookup: CDR1 SGHTA, CDR2 FQGNSA. Between the trimmed V and J ends, which lost 4 bases and 7 bases, there was a span of 22 bases. The length of the CDR3 is 17 residues. Here the CDR3 reads CASSSSGLYLFSGELFF. In DNA, the CDR3 is TGTGCCAGCAGCTCGTCGGGACTTTATTTATTCAGCGGGGAGCTGTTTTTT.

The genes are TRBV27 and TRBJ1-1; a weak D match, TRBD1 (5 bases). Germline V gene data show CDR1 as MNHEY and CDR2 as SMNVEV (reference sequence). Trimming took off 5 bases at V and 4 bases at J, with 11 bases between the two ends. The CDR3 runs to 13 residues. The CDR3 nucleotides read TGTGCCAGCAGTCTACGGACAAGCACTGAAGCTTTCTTT. It encodes CASSLRTSTEAFF.

CDR3 loop: CASSLLVLGGSYEQYF. The CDR3 DNA reads TGTGCCAGCAGCCTTTTGGTTCTAGGCGGGTCCTACGAGCAGTACTTC. The chain couples TRBV5-6 to TRBJ2-5, with a possible D match to TRBD2 (5 bases). TRBJ2-7 explains the end of the DNA better; the J call may be wrong. This CDR3 has 16 amino acids. Germline values: CDR1 SGHDT, CDR2 YYEEEE.

The gene calls are TRBV4-1 and TRBJ2-7; 9 positions agree with TRBD1. There are 15 residues in the CDR3. Germline assignment: CDR1 MGHRA and CDR2 YSYEKL. Trimming cost V 1 base and J 3 bases; bases outside gene matches: 4. The CDR3 loop reads CASSQALTGGYEQYF. CDR3 nucleotides: TGCGCCAGCAGCCAAGCTTTGACAGGGGGCTACGAGCAGTACTTC.

The chain joins TRBV4-1 to TRBJ1-2; D is perhaps TRBD1 (5 bases). The V end lost 4 bases, the J end lost 5 bases, and 11 bases lay between the germline ends. Germline V CDR1 and CDR2: MGHRA, YSYEKL. The CDR3 contains 13 residues. The CDR3 coding sequence is TGCGCCAGCAGCCGCTTAGGGGTTTATGGCTACACCTTC. Residues: CASSRLGVYGYTF.

V gene TRBV19 combines with J gene TRBJ1-1; 10 bases agree with TRBD1. V trimming: 7 bases; J trimming: 11 bases; junction bases outside the gene matches: 16. This CDR3 comprises 15 residues. Germline V gene sequence: CDR1 LNHDA, CDR2 SQIVND (reference sequence). The CDR3, as DNA: TGTGCCAGTACCCCTGGGAGGGGGACAGGGGCGGCTGCTTTCTTT. Encoded protein: CASTPGRGTGAAAFF.

The CDR3 DNA reads as TGTGCCAGCTGGCAGGGTGGATCACCCCTCCACTTT. Its protein product is CASWQGGSPLHF. This chain uses TRBV28 with TRBJ1-6, with D perhaps matching TRBD1 (5 bases). Deletions cut 8 bases from V and 10 bases from J, with 12 bases between. CDR1 MDHEN and CDR2 SYDVKM come from the germline V gene. The CDR3 sequence is 12 residues long.

This chain joins TRBV7-9 and TRBJ2-7; 9 bases match TRBD1. V dropped 1 base and J dropped 6; count of bases not matched to a gene: 10. The CDR3 runs to 16 residues. Germline assignment: CDR1 SEHNR and CDR2 FQNEAQ (reference sequence). Here the CDR3 DNA reads TGTGCCAGCAGCTTAGAAGGACAGGGGAATTTCGTCGAGCAGTACTTC. It translates to CASSLEGQGNFVEQYF.